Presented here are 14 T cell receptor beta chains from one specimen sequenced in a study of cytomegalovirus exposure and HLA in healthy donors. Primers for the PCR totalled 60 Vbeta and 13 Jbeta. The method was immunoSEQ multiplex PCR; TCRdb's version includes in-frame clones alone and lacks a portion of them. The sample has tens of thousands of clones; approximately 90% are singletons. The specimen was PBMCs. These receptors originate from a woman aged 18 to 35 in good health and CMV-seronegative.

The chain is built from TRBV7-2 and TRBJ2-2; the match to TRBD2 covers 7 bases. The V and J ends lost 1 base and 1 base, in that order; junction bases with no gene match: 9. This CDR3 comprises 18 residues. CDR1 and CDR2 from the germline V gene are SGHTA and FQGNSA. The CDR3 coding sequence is TGTGCCAGCAGCTTAGAATCTAGGCTAGCGGTGAACACCGGGGAGCTGTTTTTT. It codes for CASSLESRLAVNTGELFF. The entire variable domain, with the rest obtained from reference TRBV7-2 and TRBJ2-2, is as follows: GAGVSQSPSNKVTEKGKDVELRCDPISGHTALYWYRQSLGQGLEFLIYFQGNSAPDKSGLPSDRFSAERTGGSVSTLTIQRTQQEDSAVYLCASSLESRLAVNTGELFFGEGSRLTVL.

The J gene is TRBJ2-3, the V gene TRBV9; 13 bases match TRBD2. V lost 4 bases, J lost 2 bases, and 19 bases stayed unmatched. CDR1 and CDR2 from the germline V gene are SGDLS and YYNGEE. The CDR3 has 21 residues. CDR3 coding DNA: TGTGCCAGCAGCCCTTCCTTATGGACTAGCGGGAGCCTCCTACTCACAGATACGCAGTATTTT. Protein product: CASSPSLWTSGSLLLTDTQYF.

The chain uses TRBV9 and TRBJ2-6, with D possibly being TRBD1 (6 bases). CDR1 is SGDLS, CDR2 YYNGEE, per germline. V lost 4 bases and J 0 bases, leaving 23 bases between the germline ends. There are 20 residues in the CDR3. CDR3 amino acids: CASSSSPRAGVTSGANVLTF. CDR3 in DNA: TGTGCCAGCAGCTCGAGTCCCCGGGCAGGGGTCACCTCTGGGGCCAACGTCCTGACTTTC.

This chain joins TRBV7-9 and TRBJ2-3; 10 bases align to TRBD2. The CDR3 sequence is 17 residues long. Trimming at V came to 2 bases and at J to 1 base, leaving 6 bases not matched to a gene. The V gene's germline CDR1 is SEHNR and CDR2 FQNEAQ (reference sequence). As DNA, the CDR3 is TGTGCCAGCAGCTTAACCCCCGGACTAGCGGGCACAGATACGCAGTATTTT. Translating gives CASSLTPGLAGTDTQYF.

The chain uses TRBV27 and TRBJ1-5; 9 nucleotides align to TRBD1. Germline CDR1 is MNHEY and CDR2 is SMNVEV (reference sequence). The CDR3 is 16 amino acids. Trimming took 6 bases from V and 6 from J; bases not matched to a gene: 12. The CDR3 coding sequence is TGTGCCAGCAGCCTTGGACAGGGGCATTGGCCTCAGCCCCAGCATTTT. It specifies CASSLGQGHWPQPQHF.

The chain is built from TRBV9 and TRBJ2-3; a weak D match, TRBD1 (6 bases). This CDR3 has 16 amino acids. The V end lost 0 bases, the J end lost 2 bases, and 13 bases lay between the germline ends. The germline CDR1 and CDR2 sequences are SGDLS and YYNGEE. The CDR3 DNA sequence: TGTGCCAGCAGCGTAGGACAGGTCTTAAACACAGATACGCAGTATTTT. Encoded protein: CASSVGQVLNTDTQYF.

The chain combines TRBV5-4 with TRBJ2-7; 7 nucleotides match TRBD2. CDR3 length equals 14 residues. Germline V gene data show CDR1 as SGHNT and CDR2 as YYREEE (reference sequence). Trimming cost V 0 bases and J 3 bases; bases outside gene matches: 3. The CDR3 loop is CASSLGTSDYEQYF. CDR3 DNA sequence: TGTGCCAGCAGCTTGGGAACTAGCGACTACGAGCAGTACTTC.

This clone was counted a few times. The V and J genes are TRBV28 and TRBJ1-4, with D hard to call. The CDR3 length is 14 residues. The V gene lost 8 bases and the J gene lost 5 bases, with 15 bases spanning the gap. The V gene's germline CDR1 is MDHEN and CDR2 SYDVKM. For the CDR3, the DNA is TGTGCCAGCTGGCGCCGGGGAAGAAATGAAAAACTGTTTTTT. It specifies CASWRRGRNEKLFF.

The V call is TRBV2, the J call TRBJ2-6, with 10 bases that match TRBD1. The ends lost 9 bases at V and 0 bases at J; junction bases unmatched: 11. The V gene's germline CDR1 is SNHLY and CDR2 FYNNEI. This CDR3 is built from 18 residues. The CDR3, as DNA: TGTGCCAGAGGGTCCGGGACAGGGGATTTCTCTGGGGCCAACGTCCTGACTTTC. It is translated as CARGSGTGDFSGANVLTF.

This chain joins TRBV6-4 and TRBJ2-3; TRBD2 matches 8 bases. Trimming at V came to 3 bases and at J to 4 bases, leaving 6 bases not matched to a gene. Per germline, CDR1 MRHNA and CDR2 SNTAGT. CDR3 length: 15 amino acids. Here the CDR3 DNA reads TGTGCCAGCAGTGAGAGTATGACTAGCGCAGATACGCAGTATTTT. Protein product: CASSESMTSADTQYF.

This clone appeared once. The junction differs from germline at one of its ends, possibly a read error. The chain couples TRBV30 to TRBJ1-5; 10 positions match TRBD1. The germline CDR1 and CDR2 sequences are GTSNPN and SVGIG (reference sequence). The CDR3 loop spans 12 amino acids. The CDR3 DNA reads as TGTGCCTGGAGTCGACCGGGACAGGGGTATCTTTTT. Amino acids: CAWSRPGQGYLF.

For the CDR3, the DNA is TGTGCCAGCACGTCGGACAGGGGGCTCTACGAGCAGTACTTC. It encodes CASTSDRGLYEQYF. The chain couples TRBV7-2 to TRBJ2-7, with 11 positions matching TRBD1. Trimming took 7 bases from V and 3 from J; bases not matched to a gene: 5. Germline V CDR1 and CDR2: SGHTA, FQGNSA. The CDR3 is 14 amino acids.

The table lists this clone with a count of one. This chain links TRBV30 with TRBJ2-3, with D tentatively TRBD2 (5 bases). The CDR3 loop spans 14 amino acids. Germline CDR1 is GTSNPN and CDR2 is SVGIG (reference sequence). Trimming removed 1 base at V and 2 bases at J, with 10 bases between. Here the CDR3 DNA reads TGTGCCTGGAGTGGGGCGGGTTACACAGATACGCAGTATTTT. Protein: CAWSGAGYTDTQYF. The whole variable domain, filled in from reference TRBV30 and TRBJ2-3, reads SQTIHQWPATLVQPVGSPLSLECTVEGTSNPNLYWYRQAAGRGLQLLFYSVGIGQISSEVPQNLSASRPQDRQFILSSKKLLLSDSGFYLCAWSGAGYTDTQYFGPGTRLTVL.

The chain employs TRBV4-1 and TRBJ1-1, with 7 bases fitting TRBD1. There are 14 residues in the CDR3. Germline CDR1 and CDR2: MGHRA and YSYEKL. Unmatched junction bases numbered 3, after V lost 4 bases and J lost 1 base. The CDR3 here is CASSLGTANTEAFF. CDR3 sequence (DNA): TGCGCCAGCAGCCTTGGGACAGCGAACACTGAAGCTTTCTTT.